The rows below give T cell receptor beta chains drawn from one sample of a study of T cell responses to AZD1222 COVID-19 vaccine. Only in-frame clones appear in the TCRdb table, and some are missing; sequencing was by immunoSEQ multiplex PCR. Of around 96,000 clones in the sample, 80% to 95% were seen once. The input for sequencing was peripheral blood, taken 28 days after the second AZD1222 dose. The receptors here all came from an adult who received the AZD1222 COVID-19 vaccine. CDR3s include the opening cysteine and the closing phenylalanine or tryptophan. The order of the fields is clone size, V gene, J gene, D gene, CDR3 DNA, CDR3 protein. A D gene is named only where the DNA matches it firmly. For some rows the clone size is stated as once, few or many, or as a class when expanded; others skip it.

size: -; V: TRBV2; J: TRBJ1-1; D: -; DNA: TGTGCCAGCAGGGCAGGGGTGAACACTGAAGCTTTCTTT; CDR3: CASRAGVNTEAFF
size: -; V: TRBV7-8; J: TRBJ2-4; D: TRBD1; DNA: TGTGCCAGCAGCTTGGACCGACAGGGGGGCAAAAACATTCAGTACTTC; CDR3: CASSLDRQGGKNIQYF
size: -; V: TRBV27; J: TRBJ1-5; D: -; DNA: TGTGCCAGCAGTTTTTCGGGGACGGGGCAGCCCCAGCATTTT; CDR3: CASSFSGTGQPQHF
size: once; V: TRBV5-1; J: TRBJ1-1; D: -; DNA: TGCGCCAGCAGCTTGACACCGTCTGGACGGACTAACACTGAAGCTTTCTTT; CDR3: CASSLTPSGRTNTEAFF
size: -; V: TRBV11-2; J: TRBJ2-7; D: -; DNA: TGTGCCAGCAGCAGCGACAACCAACTGTACTTC; CDR3: CASSSDNQLYF
size: -; V: TRBV30; J: TRBJ1-2; D: TRBD1; DNA: TGTGCCTGGAGTGGGACAGGGGGCGGCTACACCTTC; CDR3: CAWSGTGGGYTF
size: -; V: TRBV10-1; J: TRBJ1-2; D: -; DNA: TGCGCCAGCAGCCCGGACAGCCATCGGGGTGGCTACACCTTC; CDR3: CASSPDSHRGGYTF
size: few; V: TRBV30; J: TRBJ1-4; D: -; DNA: TGTGCCTGGAGTGGGGGTAGGGGAAAACTGTTTTTT; CDR3: CAWSGGRGKLFF
size: -; V: TRBV5-1; J: TRBJ1-1; D: -; DNA: TGCGCCAGCAGCTTGGAGGCCGAGGGCGCTGAAGCTTTCTTT; CDR3: CASSLEAEGAEAFF
size: -; V: TRBV5-1; J: TRBJ2-2; D: TRBD1; DNA: TGCGCCAGCAGCCCAACAGGGGCCTCGAACACCGGGGAGCTGTTTTTT; CDR3: CASSPTGASNTGELFF
size: -; V: TRBV18; J: TRBJ1-1; D: -; DNA: TGTGCCAGCTCACCAGGAGCCACTGAAGCTTTCTTT; CDR3: CASSPGATEAFF
size: -; V: TRBV6-5; J: TRBJ2-2; D: -; DNA: TGTGCCAGCAGTTACTCGGAAAGTGCCGGGGAGCTGTTTTTT; CDR3: CASSYSESAGELFF
size: -; V: TRBV7-9; J: TRBJ1-2; D: -; DNA: TGTGCCAGCAGCTTGCCGACAGGACGGTATGGCTACACCTTC; CDR3: CASSLPTGRYGYTF
size: -; V: TRBV7-8; J: TRBJ1-3; D: -; DNA: TGTGCCAGCAGCTTAGCCCGGGGGGGTAGTGGAAACACCATATATTTT; CDR3: CASSLARGGSGNTIYF
size: -; V: TRBV11-2; J: TRBJ2-3; D: -; DNA: TGTGCCAGCAGCTTAAGACACCGAGATAGCACAGATACGCAGTATTTT; CDR3: CASSLRHRDSTDTQYF
size: -; V: TRBV25-1; J: TRBJ2-2; D: -; DNA: TGTGCCAGCAGTGAAACACAGGATTGGAACACCGGGGAGCTGTTTTTT; CDR3: CASSETQDWNTGELFF
size: -; V: TRBV11-1; J: TRBJ2-3; D: -; DNA: TGTGCCAGCAGGCAGACCGGGGATACGCAGTATTTT; CDR3: CASRQTGDTQYF
size: -; V: TRBV10-3; J: TRBJ1-5; D: -; DNA: TGTGCCATCAGGAGGGACCCGAATCAGCCCCAGCATTTT; CDR3: CAIRRDPNQPQHF